The clone carrying this T cell receptor beta chain came up a few times. These data originate in a study of T cells in tumors and immune-related adverse events. V shed 6 bases and J shed 0 bases, with 14 bases lying between them. Germline CDR1 SGHVS, CDR2 FQNEAQ. The CDR3 loop spans 16 amino acids. Using immunoSEQ multiplex PCR, the repertoire was profiled, and TCRdb retains in-frame clones only, with some absent. This table holds around 10,000 clones, about 90% found once. This receptor was identified in a female donor with metastatic renal cell carcinoma. The sample here was lymph node tissue, taken from a patient treated with anti-PD-1 therapy. The chain employs TRBV7-8 and TRBJ2-2, with unresolved D. The CDR3 loop reads CASSFRPLPNTGELFF. The CDR3 bases are TGTGCCAGCAGTTTTCGCCCGTTACCGAACACCGGGGAGCTGTTTTTT.